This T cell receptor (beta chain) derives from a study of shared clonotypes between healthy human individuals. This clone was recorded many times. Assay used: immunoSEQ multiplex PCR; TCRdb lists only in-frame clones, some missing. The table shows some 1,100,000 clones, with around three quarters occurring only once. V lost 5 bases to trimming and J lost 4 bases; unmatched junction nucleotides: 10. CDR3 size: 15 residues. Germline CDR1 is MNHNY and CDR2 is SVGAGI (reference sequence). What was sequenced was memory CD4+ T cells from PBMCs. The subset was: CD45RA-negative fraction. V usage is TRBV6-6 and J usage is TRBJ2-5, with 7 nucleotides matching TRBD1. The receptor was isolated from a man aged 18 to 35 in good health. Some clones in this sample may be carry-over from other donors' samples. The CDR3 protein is CASSTSRTGRETQYF. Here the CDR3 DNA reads TGTGCCAGCAGTACTTCCCGGACAGGCAGAGAGACCCAGTACTTC.